Below, one T cell receptor beta chain is given with its context. Regarding treatment: about 20 received Ad26.COV2.S at low or high dose, single or two shots; 5 received placebo; per-sample allocation not given. Specimen acquisition occurred on day 63 following the initial vaccine or placebo injection. This sample was taken from a study of Ad26.COV2.S vaccination and SARS-CoV-2 variants. CDR3 size: 14 residues. V lost 6 bases, J lost 2 bases, and 10 bases lay in between. Per the germline V gene, CDR1 is SNHLY and CDR2 is FYNNEI. The repertoire was sequenced with immunoSEQ multiplex PCR; TCRdb's copy has only in-frame clones and lacks some. The sample includes some 340,000 clones, roughly 84% of them seen just once.

The sequence derives from a person aged 18-65 years who received the Ad26.COV2.S COVID-19 vaccine or a placebo. The material was peripheral blood, obtained in a trial of Ad26.COV2.S vaccine versus placebo. The chain recombines TRBV2 with TRBJ1-4, with a possible D match to TRBD1 (5 bases). DNA for the CDR3: TGTGCCAGCAGCCTCAGGGAGACTAATGAAAAACTGTTTTTT. Residues: CASSLRETNEKLFF.